This T cell receptor (beta chain) was observed in a study of shared clonotypes between healthy human individuals. This clone came up a few times. This sample includes further DNA sequences coding for the same CDR3. V lost 2 bases, J lost 5 bases, and 1 base stayed unmatched. The germline CDR1 and CDR2 sequences are MNHEY and SVGAGI. There are 14 residues in the CDR3. All participating donors were Caucasian adults from Nashville, Tennessee. Assay used: immunoSEQ multiplex PCR; TCRdb lists only in-frame clones, some missing. This table holds 2 million or so clones, approximately 95% found once. The sequenced sample consisted of naive CD4+ T cells sorted from blood. The subset here: CD45RA+ positively selected. The chain joins TRBV6-5 to TRBJ1-1, with 11 bases fitting TRBD1. The sequence came from a man aged 18 to 29 in good health. CDR3 in DNA: TGTGCCAGCAGTTACGGGACAGGGGGGACTGAAGCTTTCTTT. Encoded protein: CASSYGTGGTEAFF.